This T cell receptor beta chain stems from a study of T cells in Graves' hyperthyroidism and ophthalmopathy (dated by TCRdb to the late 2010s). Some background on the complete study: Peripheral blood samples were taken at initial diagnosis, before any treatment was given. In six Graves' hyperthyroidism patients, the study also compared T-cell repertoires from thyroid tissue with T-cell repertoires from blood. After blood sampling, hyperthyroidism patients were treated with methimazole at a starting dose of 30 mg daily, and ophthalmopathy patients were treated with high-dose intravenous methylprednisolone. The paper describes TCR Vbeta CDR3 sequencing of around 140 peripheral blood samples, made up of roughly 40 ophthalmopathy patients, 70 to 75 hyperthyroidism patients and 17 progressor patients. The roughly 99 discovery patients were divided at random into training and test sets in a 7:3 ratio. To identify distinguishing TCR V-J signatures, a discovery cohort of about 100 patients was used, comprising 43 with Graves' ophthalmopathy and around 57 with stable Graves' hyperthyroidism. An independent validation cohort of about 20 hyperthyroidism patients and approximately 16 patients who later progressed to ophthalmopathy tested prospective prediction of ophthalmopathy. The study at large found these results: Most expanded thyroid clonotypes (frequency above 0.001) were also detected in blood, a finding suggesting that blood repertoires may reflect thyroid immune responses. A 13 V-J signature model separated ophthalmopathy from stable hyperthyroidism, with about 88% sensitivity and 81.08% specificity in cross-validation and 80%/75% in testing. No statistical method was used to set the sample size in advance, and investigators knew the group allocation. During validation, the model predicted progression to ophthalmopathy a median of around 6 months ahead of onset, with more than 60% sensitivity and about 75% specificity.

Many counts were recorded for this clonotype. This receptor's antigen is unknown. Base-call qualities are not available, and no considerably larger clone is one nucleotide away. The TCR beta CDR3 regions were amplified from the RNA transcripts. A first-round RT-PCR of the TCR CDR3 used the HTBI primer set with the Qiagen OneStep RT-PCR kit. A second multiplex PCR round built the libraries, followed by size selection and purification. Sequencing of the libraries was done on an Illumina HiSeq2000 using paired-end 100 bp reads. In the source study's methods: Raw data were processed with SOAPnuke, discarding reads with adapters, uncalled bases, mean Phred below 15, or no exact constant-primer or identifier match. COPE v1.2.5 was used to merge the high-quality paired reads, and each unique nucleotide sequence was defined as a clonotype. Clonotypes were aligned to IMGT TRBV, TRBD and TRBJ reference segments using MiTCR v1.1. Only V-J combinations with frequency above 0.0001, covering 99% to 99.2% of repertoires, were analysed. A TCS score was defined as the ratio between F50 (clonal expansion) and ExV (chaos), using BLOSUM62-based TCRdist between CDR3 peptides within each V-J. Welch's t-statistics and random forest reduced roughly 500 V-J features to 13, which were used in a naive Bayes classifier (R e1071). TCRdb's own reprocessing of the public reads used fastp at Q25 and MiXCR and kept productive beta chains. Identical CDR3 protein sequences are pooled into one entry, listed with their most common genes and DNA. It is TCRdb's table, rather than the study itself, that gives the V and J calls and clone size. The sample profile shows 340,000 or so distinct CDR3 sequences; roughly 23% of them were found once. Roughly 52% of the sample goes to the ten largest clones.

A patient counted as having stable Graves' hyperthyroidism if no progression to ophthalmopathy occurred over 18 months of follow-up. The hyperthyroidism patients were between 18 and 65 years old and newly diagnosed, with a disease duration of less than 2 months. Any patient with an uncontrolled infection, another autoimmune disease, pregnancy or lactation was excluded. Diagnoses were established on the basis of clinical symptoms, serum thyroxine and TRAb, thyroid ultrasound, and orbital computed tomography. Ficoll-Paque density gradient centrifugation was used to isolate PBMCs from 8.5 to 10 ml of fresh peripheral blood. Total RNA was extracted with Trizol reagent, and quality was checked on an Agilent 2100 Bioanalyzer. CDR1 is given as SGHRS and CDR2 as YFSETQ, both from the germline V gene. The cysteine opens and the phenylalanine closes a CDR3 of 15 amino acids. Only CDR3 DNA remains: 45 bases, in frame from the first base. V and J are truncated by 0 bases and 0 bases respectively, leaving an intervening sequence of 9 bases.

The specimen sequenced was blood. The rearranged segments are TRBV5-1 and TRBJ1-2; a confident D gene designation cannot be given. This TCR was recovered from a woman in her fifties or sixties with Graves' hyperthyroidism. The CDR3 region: CASSLGILANYGYTF. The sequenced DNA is TGCGCCAGCAGCTTGGGGATTTTAGCTAACTATGGCTACACCTTC.